What follows is one T cell receptor (beta chain) and its context. The method was immunoSEQ multiplex PCR; TCRdb's version includes in-frame clones alone and lacks a portion of them. Of around 130,000 clones in the sample, about 81% were seen once. This record comes from a study of blood T cell repertoires in COVID-19. Study-level information: In each case, the material was cDNA or gDNA derived from T cells, B-cell-depleted T cells, or PBMCs.

CDR1 is SGHTS, CDR2 YDEGEE, per germline. The CDR3 loop spans 13 amino acids. Trimming cost V 4 bases and J 4 bases, with 9 bases left between them. The clonotype comes from a woman of 80 years or more with acute or convalescent COVID-19. Sequenced: peripheral blood. The chain recombines TRBV5-8 with TRBJ2-1; D is unresolved. This CDR3 reads CASSATRYNEQFF. Written as DNA, the CDR3 is TGTGCCAGCAGCGCCACCAGGTACAATGAGCAGTTCTTC.